Below, 31 T cell receptor beta chains from the same sample are listed, as sequenced in a study of long-term antiretroviral therapy in people with HIV. Researchers report immunoSEQ v3.0 was run at survey level. Produced via immunoSEQ multiplex PCR; TCRdb's table is partial and in-frame only. Of some 35,000 clones detected, about 94% appear once; the ten largest clones hold about 4%. Sequenced here: unsorted PBMCs, sampled around 5 years after starting antiretroviral therapy. The receptor source for this set is a woman aged 45-59 years with HIV.

The count of this clone is one. This chain joins TRBV15 and TRBJ1-3, with a possible D match to TRBD1 (6 bases). Trimming removed 5 bases at V and 2 bases at J, with 10 bases between. There are 14 residues in the CDR3. CDR1 and CDR2 from the germline V gene are LNHNV and YYDKDF (reference sequence). This CDR3 is CATSEGGTGNTIYF. The CDR3 region has the DNA TGTGCCACCAGCGAAGGGGGAACTGGAAACACCATATATTTT.

The rearrangement uses TRBV7-9 and TRBJ1-3, with D unresolved. Per germline, CDR1 SEHNR and CDR2 FQNEAQ (reference sequence). The CDR3 extends over 15 amino acids. V dropped 1 base and J dropped 0 bases, with 7 bases sitting between them. As DNA, the CDR3 is TGTGCCAGCAGCTTAGACAAGATCTCTGGAAACACCATATATTTT. Encoded protein: CASSLDKISGNTIYF.

This chain links TRBV5-6 with TRBJ2-7; perhaps D is TRBD1 or TRBD2 (5 bases each). The V gene lost 0 bases and the J gene lost 3 bases, with 10 bases spanning the gap. Germline V lookup: CDR1 SGHDT, CDR2 YYEEEE. The CDR3 is 14 residues long. The CDR3 coding sequence is TGTGCCAGCAGCTTGGCCGGGGCCAGCTACGAGCAGTACTTC. It encodes CASSLAGASYEQYF.

Of note for this clone: This specimen includes other DNA sequences encoding the same CDR3. The CDR3 coding sequence is TGTGCCAGCAGCTTATCGGGGGGCACAGATACGCAGTATTTT. This encodes CASSLSGGTDTQYF. The genes are TRBV7-9 and TRBJ2-3; perhaps TRBD2 as D (6 bases). The germline gives CDR1 SEHNR, CDR2 FQNEAQ (reference sequence). This CDR3 is built from 14 residues. The ends were cut back, 2 bases at V and 1 base at J, with 7 bases in the middle.

In this sample, this clone turned up once. This chain joins TRBV27 and TRBJ2-1; 7 bases map to TRBD1. This CDR3 is 14 amino acids long. Germline-derived CDR1 and CDR2 are MNHEY and SMNVEV (reference sequence). J was trimmed by 4 bases and V by 4 bases; bases with no gene match: 4. The CDR3 protein is CASSSETGYNEQFF. The CDR3 DNA is TGTGCCAGCAGTTCGGAGACAGGGTACAATGAGCAGTTCTTC.

The chain combines TRBV5-4 with TRBJ2-3; the match to TRBD2 covers 14 bases. Germline trimming cut 4 bases from V and 11 bases from J; bases unmatched to any gene: 18. This CDR3 comprises 18 residues. The germline V gene encodes CDR1 SGHNT and CDR2 YYREEE (reference sequence). The CDR3 region has the DNA TGTGCCAGCAGCCCACCGGGACTAGCGGGAGAGACAGGGCGGGGGCAGTATTTT. Protein product: CASSPPGLAGETGRGQYF.

V gene TRBV11-2 combines with J gene TRBJ2-1; D not resolved. The CDR3 spans 11 residues. CDR1 and CDR2 (germline): SGHAT, FQNNGV. Trimming removed 7 bases from V and 8 bases from J, with 9 bases in between. The CDR3 coding sequence is TGTGCCAGCACCATGTCCCATGAGCAGTTCTTC. Its protein product is CASTMSHEQFF. Variable domain in full (rest from reference TRBV11-2 and TRBJ2-1): EAGVAQSPRYKIIEKRQSVAFWCNPISGHATLYWYQQILGQGPKLLIQFQNNGVVDDSQLPKDRFSAERLKGVDSTLKIQPAKLEDSAVYLCASTMSHEQFFGPGTRLTVL.

The chain joins TRBV5-4 to TRBJ1-2; no definite D call. The CDR3 loop spans 16 amino acids. V shed 1 base and J shed 0 bases, with 13 bases lying between them. In germline, CDR1 is SGHNT, CDR2 YYREEE (reference sequence). The CDR3 nucleotides are TGTGCCAGCAGCTTGTTCCGGGTCAGATCTAACTATGGCTACACCTTC. This gives the protein CASSLFRVRSNYGYTF.

The table lists this clone with a count of one. The rearrangement links TRBV29-1 to TRBJ2-5, with D perhaps TRBD2 (5 bases). This CDR3 spans 13 amino acids. V was trimmed by 3 bases and J by 7 bases, leaving 15 bases between them. Germline CDR1 and CDR2: SQVTM and ANQGSEA. The CDR3 is CSVEASMGATQYF. The CDR3 nucleotides read TGCAGCGTTGAGGCATCTATGGGAGCGACCCAGTACTTC.

The chain joins TRBV6-6 to TRBJ2-7, with D possibly TRBD2 on 6 matching bases. CDR1 and CDR2 (germline): MNHNY, SVGAGI (reference sequence). There are 13 residues in the CDR3. The V end was cut by 4 bases, the J end by 5 bases, with 12 bases between. CDR3 bases: TGTGCCAGCAGTTCTCGGGAGTACAACGAGCAGTACTTC. This translates into CASSSREYNEQYF.

The rearrangement uses TRBV7-2 and TRBJ1-2; possible D gene TRBD1, 6 bases. The CDR3 extends over 13 amino acids. V lost 5 bases and J lost 3, with 10 bases in between. CDR1 is SGHTA and CDR2 is FQGNSA in the germline V gene. The CDR3 DNA is TGTGCCAGCAGCCCATCAGGGGACTATGGCTACACCTTC. Translation gives CASSPSGDYGYTF.

The chain links TRBV12-2 to TRBJ2-7; the table calls TRBD1, which could not be checked here. TRBV12-2 is classified as a pseudogene. The CDR3 sequence is 17 residues long. CDR3 loop: CASRLPGQGIIAYEQYF. The CDR3 nucleotides read TGTGCAAGTCGCTTGCCGGGACAGGGGATTATAGCCTACGAGCAGTACTTC.

The chain combines TRBV5-1 with TRBJ2-7, with D perhaps matching TRBD2 (7 bases). Germline V lookup: CDR1 SGHRS, CDR2 YFSETQ. V was shortened by 0 bases and J by 2 bases, with 12 bases between the two germline ends. This CDR3 has 15 residues. The CDR3 reads CASSLEGGGAYEQYF. The CDR3 nucleotides are TGCGCCAGCAGCTTGGAAGGCGGGGGCGCCTACGAGCAGTACTTC.

The chain couples TRBV11-2 to TRBJ1-4, with TRBD1 as a possible D gene (6 bases). V lost 5 bases and J 16 bases, leaving 17 bases between the germline ends. CDR3 length: 12 residues. Germline V CDR1 and CDR2: SGHAT, FQNNGV. CDR3: CASSRTTGAPFF. As DNA, the CDR3 is TGTGCCAGCAGCAGGACGACAGGCGCCCCGTTTTTT.

There are a few counts of this clone. The V and J genes are TRBV9 and TRBJ1-6; D remains unclear. This CDR3 comprises 14 residues. CDR1 is SGDLS, CDR2 YYNGEE, per germline. V was pared by 0 bases and J by 10 bases, with 11 bases between. The DNA for the CDR3 is TGTGCCAGCAGCGTAGAAGACATAGCCTCACCCCTCCACTTT. This gives the protein CASSVEDIASPLHF.

The V gene is TRBV10-2, the J gene TRBJ1-5, with D perhaps matching TRBD1 (5 bases). Germline-derived CDR1 and CDR2 are WSHSY and SAAADI. The CDR3 extends over 14 amino acids. V was trimmed by 2 bases and J by 1 base, leaving 6 bases between them. The CDR3 sequence: CASSEGGSNQPQHF. As DNA, the CDR3 is TGCGCCAGCAGTGAGGGGGGGAGCAATCAGCCCCAGCATTTT.

This chain links TRBV6-5 with TRBJ2-3, with 9 nucleotides matching TRBD2. The CDR3 loop spans 14 amino acids. V was pared by 11 bases and J by 1 base, with 7 bases of the junction left unmatched. Germline CDR1 MNHEY, CDR2 SVGAGI. In DNA form, the CDR3 reads TGTGCCGCTAGGGCTAGCGGGGGCACAGATACGCAGTATTTT. Translated, it gives CAARASGGTDTQYF.

This clone is medium-sized (0.01 to 0.1%) by share. The rearrangement uses TRBV27 and TRBJ1-5; a weak D match, TRBD1 (6 bases). V lost 3 bases, J lost 9 bases, and 12 bases lay in between. Looked up from germline, CDR1 is MNHEY and CDR2 is SMNVEV (reference sequence). The CDR3 length is 13 residues. The CDR3 here is CASSFGQLRPQHF. The CDR3 DNA is TGTGCCAGCAGTTTCGGACAGCTCAGGCCCCAGCATTTT.

This chain joins TRBV19 and TRBJ2-7; 7 positions agree with TRBD1. Germline V gene data show CDR1 as LNHDA and CDR2 as SQIVND (reference sequence). This CDR3 is built from 14 residues. Trimming cost V 3 bases and J 4 bases; bases outside gene matches: 6. Here the CDR3 DNA reads TGTGCCAGTAGTATTCATGACAGGGAATACGAGCAGTACTTC. It encodes CASSIHDREYEQYF. The full variable domain, in which reference TRBV19 and TRBJ2-7 provide the parts outside the CDR3, is DGGITQSPKYLFRKEGQNVTLSCEQNLNHDAMYWYRQDPGQGLRLIYYSQIVNDFQKGDIAEGYSVSREKKESFPLTVTSAQKNPTAFYLCASSIHDREYEQYFGPGTRLTVT.

The chain carries TRBV7-2 and TRBJ2-7; D possibly corresponds to TRBD1 (6 bases). CDR3 length: 14 residues. The germline CDR1 and CDR2 sequences are SGHTA and FQGNSA. With 8 bases removed from V and 2 bases from J, the gap between germline ends came to 16 bases. The CDR3 is CASSLGAGAYEQYF. DNA for the CDR3: TGTGCCAGCTCGTTGGGGGCAGGCGCCTACGAGCAGTACTTC. Using reference TRBV7-2 and TRBJ2-7 for the parts outside the CDR3, the full variable domain is GAGVSQSPSNKVTEKGKDVELRCDPISGHTALYWYRQSLGQGLEFLIYFQGNSAPDKSGLPSDRFSAERTGGSVSTLTIQRTQQEDSAVYLCASSLGAGAYEQYFGPGTRLTVT.

The chain links TRBV19 to TRBJ1-5, with TRBD1 matching over 8 bases. This CDR3 is 14 amino acids long. Germline CDR1 LNHDA, CDR2 SQIVND (reference sequence). The V segment lost 6 bases and the J segment 3 bases; nucleotides outside the gene matches: 4. CDR3 amino acids: CASRQTGDNQPQHF. CDR3 nucleotides: TGTGCCAGTAGGCAGACAGGGGACAATCAGCCCCAGCATTTT.

V and J are TRBV5-1 and TRBJ2-1; 14 bases are shared with TRBD2. Germline CDR1 and CDR2: SGHRS and YFSETQ. Trimming removed 3 bases from V and 0 bases from J; junction bases left unmatched: 5. The length of the CDR3 is 18 residues. CDR3 sequence (DNA): TGCGCCAGCAGCTCGCGGACTAGCGGGGGGAGCTCCTACAATGAGCAGTTCTTC. Protein product: CASSSRTSGGSSYNEQFF.

The chain joins TRBV10-3 to TRBJ2-3; 7 bases are shared with TRBD2. The germline V gene has CDR1 ENHRY and CDR2 SYGVKD. The CDR3 has 12 amino acids. Trimming at V came to 4 bases and at J to 10 bases, leaving 5 bases not matched to a gene. CDR3 amino acids: CAISARGEAQYF. In nucleotides, the CDR3 is TGTGCCATCAGTGCTCGGGGGGAAGCGCAGTATTTT.

The chain has TRBV10-3 and TRBJ1-4; 8 nucleotides line up with TRBD1. This CDR3 has 14 residues. V shed 8 bases and J 7 bases; nucleotides not matched to a gene: 9. CDR1 is ENHRY and CDR2 is SYGVKD in the germline V gene. The CDR3 region is CAIRPEQGVEKLFF. In nucleotides, the CDR3 is TGTGCCATCCGGCCCGAACAGGGGGTTGAAAAACTGTTTTTT.

This clone appeared a single time. CDR3 DNA sequence: TGTGCCAGTAGTATATCCCTGAGAGACTATGGCTACACCTTC. It specifies CASSISLRDYGYTF. The rearrangement joins TRBV19 to TRBJ1-2; no definite D call. The ends were cut back, 2 bases at V and 3 bases at J, with 10 bases in the middle. Germline V gives CDR1 LNHDA, CDR2 SQIVND (reference sequence). There are 14 residues in the CDR3.

The chain links TRBV11-2 to TRBJ1-2; 8 nucleotides match TRBD1. V dropped 1 base and J dropped 8; count of bases not matched to a gene: 6. The V gene's germline CDR1 is SGHAT and CDR2 FQNNGV. There are 14 residues in the CDR3. This CDR3 is CASSLGTGTGGYTF. The CDR3, as DNA: TGTGCCAGCAGCTTAGGGACAGGGACTGGAGGCTACACCTTC.

V is TRBV9 and J is TRBJ1-1; TRBD1 agrees at 10 bases. The V and J ends lost 2 bases and 8 bases, in that order; junction bases with no gene match: 3. The CDR3 is 13 amino acids. Germline values: CDR1 SGDLS, CDR2 YYNGEE. CDR3 DNA: TGTGCCAGCAGCGTCCGGGACAGGGGAGAAGCTTTCTTT. Encoded protein: CASSVRDRGEAFF.

The chain employs TRBV19 and TRBJ1-1, with 7 bases matching TRBD1. The germline CDR1 and CDR2 sequences are LNHDA and SQIVND (reference sequence). CDR3 length: 14 amino acids. The J segment lost 5 bases and the V segment lost 6 bases, leaving 9 bases of the junction unmatched. For the CDR3, the DNA is TGTGCCAGTAGCAGAACAGGGGCGCGAACTGAAGCTTTCTTT. Residues: CASSRTGARTEAFF.

V usage is TRBV6-1 and J usage is TRBJ1-1, with a possible D match to TRBD1 (5 bases). The germline gives CDR1 MNHNS, CDR2 SASEGT. The CDR3 runs to 14 residues. Deletions cut 6 bases from V and 0 bases from J, with 11 bases between. CDR3 sequence reads: CASREGRMNTEAFF. CDR3 bases: TGTGCCAGCAGAGAGGGACGGATGAACACTGAAGCTTTCTTT.

The chain carries TRBV6-1 and TRBJ2-5; TRBD2 aligns across 7 bases. The CDR3 spans 14 residues. Germline loops: CDR1 MNHNS, CDR2 SASEGT. Trimming at V came to 7 bases and at J to 2 bases, leaving 7 bases not matched to a gene. CDR3 in amino acids: CASILSGAQETQYF. The CDR3 DNA reads TGTGCCAGCATTCTAAGCGGGGCACAAGAGACCCAGTACTTC.

V usage is TRBV9 and J usage is TRBJ2-2, with 7 bases lining up with TRBD2. The V and J ends lost 1 base and 3 bases, in that order; junction bases with no gene match: 12. From germline, CDR1 is SGDLS and CDR2 YYNGEE. The CDR3 is 18 residues long. The CDR3 sequence: CASSVKPITGGYTGELFF. The CDR3, as DNA: TGTGCCAGCAGCGTAAAACCCATCACGGGGGGATACACCGGGGAGCTGTTTTTT. Full variable domain (remainder filled in from reference TRBV9 and TRBJ2-2): DSGVTQTPKHLITATGQRVTLRCSPRSGDLSVYWYQQSLDQGLQFLIQYYNGEERAKGNILERFSAQQFPDLHSELNLSSLELGDSALYFCASSVKPITGGYTGELFFGEGSRLTVL.